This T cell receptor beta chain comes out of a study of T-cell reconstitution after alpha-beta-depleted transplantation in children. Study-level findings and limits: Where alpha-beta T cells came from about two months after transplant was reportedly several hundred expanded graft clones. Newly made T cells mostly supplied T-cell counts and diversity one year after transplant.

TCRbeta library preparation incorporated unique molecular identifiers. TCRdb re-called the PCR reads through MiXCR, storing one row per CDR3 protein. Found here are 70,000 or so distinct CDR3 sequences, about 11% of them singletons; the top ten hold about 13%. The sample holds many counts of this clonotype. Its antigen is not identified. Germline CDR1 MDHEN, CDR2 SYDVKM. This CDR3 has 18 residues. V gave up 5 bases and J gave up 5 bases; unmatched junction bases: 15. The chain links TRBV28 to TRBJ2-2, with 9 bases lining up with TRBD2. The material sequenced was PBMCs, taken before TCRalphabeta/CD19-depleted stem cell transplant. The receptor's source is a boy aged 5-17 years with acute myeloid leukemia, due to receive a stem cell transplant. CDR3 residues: CASSLVVGGRARTGELFF. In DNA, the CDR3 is TGTGCCAGCAGTCTCGTCGTTGGCGGGAGGGCCCGAACCGGGGAGCTGTTTTTT.